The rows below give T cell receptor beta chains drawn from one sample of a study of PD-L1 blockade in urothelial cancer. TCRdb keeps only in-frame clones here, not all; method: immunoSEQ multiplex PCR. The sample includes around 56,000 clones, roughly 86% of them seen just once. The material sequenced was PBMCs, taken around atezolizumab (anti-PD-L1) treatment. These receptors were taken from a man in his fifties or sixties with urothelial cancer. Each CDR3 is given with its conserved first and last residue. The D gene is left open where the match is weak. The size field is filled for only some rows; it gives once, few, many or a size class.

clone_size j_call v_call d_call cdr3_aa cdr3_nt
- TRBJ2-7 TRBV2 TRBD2 CASLRGGSTYEQYF TGTGCCAGCCTTCGGGGCGGGAGCACCTACGAGCAGTACTTC
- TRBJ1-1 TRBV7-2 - CASSLGVEGTEAFF TGTGCCAGCAGCTTGGGCGTAGAGGGAACTGAAGCTTTCTTT
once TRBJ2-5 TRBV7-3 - CASSLSASSGETQYF TGTGCCAGCAGCTTATCCGCTAGCTCGGGGGAGACCCAGTACTTC
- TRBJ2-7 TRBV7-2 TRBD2 CASSYRTSSYEQYF TGTGCCAGCAGCTACCGGACTAGCTCCTACGAGCAGTACTTC
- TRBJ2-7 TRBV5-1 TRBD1 CASSPFDRDEQYF TGCGCCAGCAGCCCCTTCGACAGGGACGAGCAGTACTTC
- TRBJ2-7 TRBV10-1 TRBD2 CASSDSAGGDEQYF TGCGCCAGCAGTGATTCGGCGGGGGGCGACGAGCAGTACTTC
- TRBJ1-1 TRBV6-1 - CASSEQGREAFF TGTGCCAGCAGTGAGCAGGGGCGTGAAGCTTTCTTT
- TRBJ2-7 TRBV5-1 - CASSSTGNYEQYF TGCGCCAGCAGCTCCACAGGTAACTACGAGCAGTACTTC
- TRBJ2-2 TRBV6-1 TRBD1 CAIQQGASGELFF TGTGCCATCCAACAGGGGGCTTCTGGGGAGCTGTTTTTT
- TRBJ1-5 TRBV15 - CATSSMGPQPQHF TGTGCCACCAGCAGTATGGGGCCTCAGCCCCAGCATTTT
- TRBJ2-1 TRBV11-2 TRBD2 CASSFTSGSVNEQFF TGTGCCAGCAGCTTTACTAGCGGGAGTGTCAATGAGCAGTTCTTC
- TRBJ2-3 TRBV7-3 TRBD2 CASSLGLAGGPIRTDTQYF TGTGCCAGCAGCCTGGGACTAGCGGGAGGGCCCATAAGGACAGATACGCAGTATTTT
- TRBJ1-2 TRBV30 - CAWAPADYYGYTF TGTGCCTGGGCCCCCGCGGACTACTATGGCTACACCTTC
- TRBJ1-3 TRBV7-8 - CASSLYFGGNTIYF TGTGCCAGCAGCTTATACTTCGGTGGAAACACCATATATTTT
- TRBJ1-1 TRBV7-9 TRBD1 CASSLGQGNGAFF TGTGCCAGCAGCCTTGGACAGGGAAACGGAGCTTTCTTT
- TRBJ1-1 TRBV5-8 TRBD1 CASSSGQGRNTEAFF TGTGCCAGCAGCTCCGGACAGGGTAGGAACACTGAAGCTTTCTTT
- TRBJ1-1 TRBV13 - CASSLGQGGTEAFF TGTGCCAGCAGCTTAGGGCAGGGTGGTACTGAAGCTTTCTTT
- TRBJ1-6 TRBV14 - CASSQDGQGRSPLHF TGTGCCAGCAGCCAAGATGGGCAGGGGCGGTCACCCCTCCACTTT
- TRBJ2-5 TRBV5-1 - CASSWTMGFETQYF TGCGCCAGCAGCTGGACAATGGGTTTTGAGACCCAGTACTTC
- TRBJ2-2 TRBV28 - CATKGAGELFF TGTGCCACCAAAGGGGCCGGGGAGCTGTTTTTT
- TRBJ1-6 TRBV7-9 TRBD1 CASSLVGGQANELLHF TGTGCCAGCAGCTTAGTTGGGGGACAGGCTAATGAGCTCCTCCACTTT
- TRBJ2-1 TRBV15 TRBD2 CATSKRSGSFDEQFF TGTGCCACCAGCAAGCGTAGCGGGAGTTTCGATGAGCAGTTCTTC
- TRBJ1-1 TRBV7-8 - CASSRGDSPNTEAFF TGTGCCAGCAGCCGAGGGGACTCCCCGAACACTGAAGCTTTCTTT
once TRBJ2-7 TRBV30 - CAGGGASMYEQYF TGTGCAGGAGGGGGCGCAAGTATGTACGAGCAGTACTTC
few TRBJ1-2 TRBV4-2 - CASGTPGTQGGYTF TGTGCCAGCGGGACCCCCGGGACACAGGGTGGCTACACCTTC
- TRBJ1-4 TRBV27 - CASKRGRQYGSEKLFF TGTGCCAGCAAGAGGGGTCGACAGTACGGGAGTGAAAAACTGTTTTTT
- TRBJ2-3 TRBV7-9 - CASSSRRGPDTQYF TGTGCCAGCAGCTCCCGCCGCGGGCCAGATACGCAGTATTTT
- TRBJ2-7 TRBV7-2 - CASSFGLNYEQYF TGTGCCAGCAGCTTCGGACTAAACTACGAGCAGTACTTC
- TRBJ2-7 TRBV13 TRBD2 CASSLGRGTSGYEQYF TGTGCCAGCAGCTTAGGAAGGGGAACTAGCGGATACGAGCAGTACTTC
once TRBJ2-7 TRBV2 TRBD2 CASSEGGSGSDEQYF TGTGCCAGCAGTGAAGGAGGTAGCGGGAGCGACGAGCAGTACTTC
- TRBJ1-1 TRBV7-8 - CASSLSGPHTEAFF TGTGCCAGCAGCTTATCAGGCCCTCACACTGAAGCTTTCTTT
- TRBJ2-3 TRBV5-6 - CASSLLTGTDTQYF TGTGCCAGCAGCTTACTTACGGGCACAGATACGCAGTATTTT
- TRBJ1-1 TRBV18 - CASSPRTVAWEGQFAEAFF TGTGCCAGCTCACCACGGACGGTTGCATGGGAAGGACAATTTGCTGAAGCTTTCTTT
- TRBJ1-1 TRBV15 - CATSTQGYTEAFF TGTGCCACCAGCACCCAGGGGTACACTGAAGCTTTCTTT
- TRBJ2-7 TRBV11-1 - CASSLDRDAEYEQYF TGTGCCAGCAGCTTAGACCGGGATGCTGAATACGAGCAGTACTTC
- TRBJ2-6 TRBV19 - CASSPTIGGSTGANVLTF TGTGCCAGTAGCCCTACGATTGGGGGGTCCACTGGGGCCAACGTCCTGACTTTC
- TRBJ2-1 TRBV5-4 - CASSNLYNEQFF TGTGCCAGCAGCAATCTTTACAATGAGCAGTTCTTC
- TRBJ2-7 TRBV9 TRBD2 CASSFSGGFVDEQYF TGTGCCAGCAGCTTTAGCGGGGGTTTCGTGGACGAGCAGTACTTC
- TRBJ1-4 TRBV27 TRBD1 CASCPGTGFEKLFF TGTGCCAGCTGTCCCGGGACAGGGTTCGAAAAACTGTTTTTT
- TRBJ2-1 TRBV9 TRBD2 CASSPGLAGGFKDEQFF TGTGCCAGCAGCCCTGGACTAGCGGGAGGGTTTAAGGATGAGCAGTTCTTC
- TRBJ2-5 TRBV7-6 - CASSLNVGGRETQYF TGTGCCAGCAGCTTAAATGTCGGGGGAAGGGAGACCCAGTACTTC
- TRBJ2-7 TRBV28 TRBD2 CASSLRGGGRHEQYF TGTGCCAGCAGTTTACGCGGGGGGGGACGGCACGAGCAGTACTTC
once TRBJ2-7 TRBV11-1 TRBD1 CASSLEYRGPYEQYF TGTGCCAGCAGCTTAGAGTACAGGGGCCCCTACGAGCAGTACTTC
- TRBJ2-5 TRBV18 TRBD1 CASSPTPPTGGRETQYF TGTGCCAGCTCACCAACCCCCCCGACAGGGGGACGGGAGACCCAGTACTTC
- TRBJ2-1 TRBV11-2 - CASSRASPTGNNEQFF TGTGCCAGCAGCCGAGCGTCCCCGACAGGAAACAATGAGCAGTTCTTC
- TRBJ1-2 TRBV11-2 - CASSLDGIRDGGYTF TGTGCCAGCAGCTTAGATGGAATTCGCGACGGGGGCTACACCTTC
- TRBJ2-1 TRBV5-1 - CASSLAATPYNEQFF TGCGCCAGCAGCTTGGCCGCGACACCGTACAATGAGCAGTTCTTC